This T cell receptor beta chain comes out of a study of blood T cell repertoires in COVID-19 (dated by TCRdb to the early 2020s). Regarding the research as a whole: Collaborator samples came from the United States, Italy and Spain and covered acute and convalescent phases of COVID-19. The prospective study material was composed of cDNA or gDNA derived from T cells, B-cell-depleted T cells, or PBMCs. Subjects who had been exposed to COVID-19, were actively infected with it, or had recovered from it provided the deeply sampled blood TCRbeta repertoires that made up the dataset. The repertoires were made available in a free public database intended to serve as a resource for research on the immune response to SARS-CoV-2. The samples were drawn from the first 160 participants of the ongoing ImmuneRACE study and from more than 1,000 subjects provided by 6 global collaborators. Sample metadata almost always included a de-identified subject ID, COVID-19 status, age in years and sex. Where available, HLA class I and class II types were taken from metadata supplied by the sample provider and were not determined by assay-based typing.

As to this clone: It has no known antigen specificity. Base qualities are not provided; no much larger clone lies one nucleotide away.

Each collaborating institution followed its own protocols to collect whole blood in K2EDTA tubes. For TCRbeta analysis, collaborators shipped samples in one of three forms: frozen whole blood, isolated PBMCs, or DNA extracted from either of those sample types. What the work shows at the level of the full study, not this receptor alone: How much clinical and demographic metadata was included differed by source and by participant, and the metadata was provided uncurated.

TCRbeta CDR3 regions were amplified from genomic DNA by means of the immunoSEQ Assay, a bias-controlled multiplex PCR. For the original study's pipeline: Nucleated cell counts per sample were estimated from amplification of reference gene primers within the assay. To quantify the absolute abundance of each unique TCRbeta CDR3 rearrangement, sequence reads were collapsed and filtered. For each sample, productive Simpson clonality was calculated by taking the square root of Simpson's diversity index across productive rearrangements. Not all clones reach the TCRdb copy of this immuneACCESS table, which keeps in-frame sequences only. Checked studies attribute under half of the gap to unresolved V genes and leave the rest unexplained. V and J calls plus clone size are reproduced from that table; the DNA served to infer D and trimming. Recorded for this sample are 55,000 to 80,000 clones; around four fifths of them occurred a single time. The top ten clones comprise 5% to 6.5% of the sample.

In the germline V gene, CDR1 corresponds to MNHEY and CDR2 to SVGAGI. The V and J ends are trimmed by 0 bases and 3 bases, leaving 12 bases between them. From its cysteine to its phenylalanine, the CDR3 spans 15 amino acids. The DNA shown is the 45-base CDR3, in frame from base 1. The sequenced material came from peripheral blood. The TCR originated in a man aged 50 to 60 with active COVID-19. The V gene is TRBV6-5 and the J gene is TRBJ2-7; no D gene can be assigned with confidence. The encoded CDR3 is CASSYSRLKFYEQYF. The DNA sequence is TGTGCCAGCAGTTACTCCCGACTTAAATTCTACGAGCAGTACTTC.